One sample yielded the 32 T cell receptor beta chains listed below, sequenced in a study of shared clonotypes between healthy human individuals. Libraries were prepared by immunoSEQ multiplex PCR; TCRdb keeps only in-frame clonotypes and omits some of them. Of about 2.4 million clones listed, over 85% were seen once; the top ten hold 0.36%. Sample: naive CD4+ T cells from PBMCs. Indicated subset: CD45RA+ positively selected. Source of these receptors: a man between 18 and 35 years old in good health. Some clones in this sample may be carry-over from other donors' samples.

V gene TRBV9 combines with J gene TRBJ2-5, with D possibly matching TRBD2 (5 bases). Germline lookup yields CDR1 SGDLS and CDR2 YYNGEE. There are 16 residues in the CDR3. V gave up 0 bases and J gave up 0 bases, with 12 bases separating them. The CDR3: CASSVDGGWYQETQYF. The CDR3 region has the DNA TGTGCCAGCAGCGTAGATGGCGGGTGGTACCAAGAGACCCAGTACTTC.

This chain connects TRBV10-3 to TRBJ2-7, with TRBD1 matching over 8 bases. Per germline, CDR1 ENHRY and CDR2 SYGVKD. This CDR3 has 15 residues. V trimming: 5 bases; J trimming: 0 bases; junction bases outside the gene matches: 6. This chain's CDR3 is CAISPGTGSSYEQYF. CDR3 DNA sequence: TGTGCCATCAGTCCCGGGACAGGCAGCTCCTACGAGCAGTACTTC.

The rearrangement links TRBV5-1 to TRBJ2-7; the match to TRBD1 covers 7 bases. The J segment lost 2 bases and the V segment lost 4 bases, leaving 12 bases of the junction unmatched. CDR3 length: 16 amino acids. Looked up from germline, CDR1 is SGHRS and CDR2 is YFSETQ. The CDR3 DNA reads TGCGCCAGCAGCCTCTACCCACAGACAGGGACCTACGAGCAGTACTTC. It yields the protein CASSLYPQTGTYEQYF.

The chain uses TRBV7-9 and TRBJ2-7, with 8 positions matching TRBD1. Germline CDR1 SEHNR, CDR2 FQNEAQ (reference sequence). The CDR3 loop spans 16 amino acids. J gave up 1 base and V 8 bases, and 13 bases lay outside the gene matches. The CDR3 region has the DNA TGTGCCAGCGGACTTATTAGGACAGGGAGTTCCTACGAGCAGTACTTC. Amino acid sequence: CASGLIRTGSSYEQYF. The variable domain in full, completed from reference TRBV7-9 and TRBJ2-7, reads DTGVSQNPRHKITKRGQNVTFRCDPISEHNRLYWYRQTLGQGPEFLTYFQNEAQLEKSRLLSDRFSAERPKGSFSTLEIQRTEQGDSAMYLCASGLIRTGSSYEQYFGPGTRLTVT.

CDR3 nucleotides: TGTGCCAGCAGCGTAGCTGGGGGGGTGAGCTCTGGAAACACCATATATTTT. Translating gives CASSVAGGVSSGNTIYF. The V and J genes are TRBV9 and TRBJ1-3; tentative D call: TRBD1 (5 bases). Germline V lookup: CDR1 SGDLS, CDR2 YYNGEE. The germline V and J ends were trimmed by 0 bases and 0 bases, with 13 bases remaining between them. The CDR3 loop spans 17 amino acids.

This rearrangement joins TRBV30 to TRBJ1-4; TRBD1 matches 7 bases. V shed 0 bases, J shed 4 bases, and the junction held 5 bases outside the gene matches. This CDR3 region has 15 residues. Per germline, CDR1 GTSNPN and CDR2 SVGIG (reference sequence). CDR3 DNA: TGTGCCTGGAGTGTACTGGGACAGATTAATGAAAAACTGTTTTTT. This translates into CAWSVLGQINEKLFF.

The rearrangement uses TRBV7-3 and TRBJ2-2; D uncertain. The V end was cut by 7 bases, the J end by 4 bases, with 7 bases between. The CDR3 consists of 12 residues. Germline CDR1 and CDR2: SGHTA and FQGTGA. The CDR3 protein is CASTYATGELFF. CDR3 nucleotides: TGTGCCAGCACTTACGCCACCGGGGAGCTGTTTTTT.

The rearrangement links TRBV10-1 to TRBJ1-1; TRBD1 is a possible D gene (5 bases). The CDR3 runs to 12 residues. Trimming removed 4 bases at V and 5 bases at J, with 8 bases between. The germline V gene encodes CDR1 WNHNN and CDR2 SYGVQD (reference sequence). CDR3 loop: CASSAGRTEAFF. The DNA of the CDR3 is TGCGCCAGCAGTGCGGGGCGGACTGAAGCTTTCTTT.

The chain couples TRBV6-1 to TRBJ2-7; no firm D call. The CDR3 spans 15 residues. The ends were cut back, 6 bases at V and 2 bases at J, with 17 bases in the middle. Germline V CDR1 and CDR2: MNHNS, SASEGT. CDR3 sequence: CASSPSRAVAYEQYF. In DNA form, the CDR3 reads TGTGCCAGCAGCCCCTCCCGGGCAGTCGCCTACGAGCAGTACTTC.

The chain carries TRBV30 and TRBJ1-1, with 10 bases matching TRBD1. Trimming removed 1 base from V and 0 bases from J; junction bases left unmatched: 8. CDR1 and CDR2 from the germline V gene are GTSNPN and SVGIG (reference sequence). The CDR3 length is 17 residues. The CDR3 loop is CAWSARQGASMNTEAFF. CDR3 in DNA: TGTGCCTGGAGTGCCCGACAGGGGGCATCGATGAACACTGAAGCTTTCTTT.

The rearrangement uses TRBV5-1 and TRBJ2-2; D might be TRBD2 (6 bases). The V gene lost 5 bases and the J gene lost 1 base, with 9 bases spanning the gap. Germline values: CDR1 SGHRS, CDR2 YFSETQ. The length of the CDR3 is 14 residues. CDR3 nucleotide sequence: TGCGCCAGCAGGTTAGCGGTGAACACCGGGGAGCTGTTTTTT. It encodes CASRLAVNTGELFF.

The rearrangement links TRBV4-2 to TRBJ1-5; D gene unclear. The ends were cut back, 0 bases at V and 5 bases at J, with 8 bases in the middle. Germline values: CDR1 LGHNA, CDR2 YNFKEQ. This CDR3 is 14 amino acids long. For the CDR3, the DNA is TGTGCCAGCAGCCAAGATATTCCACATCAGCCCCAGCATTTT. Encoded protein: CASSQDIPHQPQHF.

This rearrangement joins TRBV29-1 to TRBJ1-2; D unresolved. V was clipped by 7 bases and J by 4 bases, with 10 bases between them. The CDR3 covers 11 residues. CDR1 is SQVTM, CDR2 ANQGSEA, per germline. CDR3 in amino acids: CSGQYGYGYTF. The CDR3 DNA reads TGCAGCGGCCAATACGGCTATGGCTACACCTTC. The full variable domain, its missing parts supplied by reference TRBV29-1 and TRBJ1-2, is SAVISQKPSRDICQRGTSLTIQCQVDSQVTMMFWYRQQPGQSLTLIATANQGSEATYESGFVIDKFPISRPNLTFSTLTVSNMSPEDSSIYLCSGQYGYGYTFGSGTRLTVV.

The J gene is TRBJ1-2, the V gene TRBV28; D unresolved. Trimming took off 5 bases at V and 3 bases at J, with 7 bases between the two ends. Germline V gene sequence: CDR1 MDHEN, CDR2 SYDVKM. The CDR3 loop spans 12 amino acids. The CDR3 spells CASSIGDYGYTF. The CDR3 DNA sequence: TGTGCCAGCAGTATCGGGGACTATGGCTACACCTTC.

In DNA, the CDR3 is TGTGCCAGCAGCTTAGGAGGGACCCTACAGGGAGAGACCCAGTACTTC. Protein: CASSLGGTLQGETQYF. The rearrangement uses TRBV7-2 and TRBJ2-5; perhaps TRBD1 as D (6 bases). Trimming cost V 1 base and J 4 bases, with 16 bases left between them. The germline CDR1 and CDR2 sequences are SGHTA and FQGNSA. The length of the CDR3 is 16 residues. Looking up the rest from reference TRBV7-2 and TRBJ2-5 gives the full variable domain: GAGVSQSPSNKVTEKGKDVELRCDPISGHTALYWYRQSLGQGLEFLIYFQGNSAPDKSGLPSDRFSAERTGGSVSTLTIQRTQQEDSAVYLCASSLGGTLQGETQYFGPGTRLLVL.

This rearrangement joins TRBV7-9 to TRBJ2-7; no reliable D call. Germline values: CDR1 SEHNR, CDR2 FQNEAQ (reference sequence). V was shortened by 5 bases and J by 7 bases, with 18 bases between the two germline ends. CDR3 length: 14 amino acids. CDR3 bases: TGTGCCAGCAGCCTAAATAACCTCCACTGGGAGCAGTACTTC. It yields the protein CASSLNNLHWEQYF.

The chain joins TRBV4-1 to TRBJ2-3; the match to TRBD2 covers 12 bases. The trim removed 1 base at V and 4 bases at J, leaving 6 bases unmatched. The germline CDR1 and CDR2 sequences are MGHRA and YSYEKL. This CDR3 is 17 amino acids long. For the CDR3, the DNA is TGCGCCAGCAGCCAAGCGACTAGCGGGAGCAGCGCAGATACGCAGTATTTT. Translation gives CASSQATSGSSADTQYF.

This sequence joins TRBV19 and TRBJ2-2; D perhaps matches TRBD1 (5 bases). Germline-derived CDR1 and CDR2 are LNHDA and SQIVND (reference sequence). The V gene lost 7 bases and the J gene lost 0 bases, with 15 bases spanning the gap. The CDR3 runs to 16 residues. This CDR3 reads CASTSRGIANTGELFF. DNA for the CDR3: TGTGCCAGTACCTCAAGGGGAATCGCGAACACCGGGGAGCTGTTTTTT.

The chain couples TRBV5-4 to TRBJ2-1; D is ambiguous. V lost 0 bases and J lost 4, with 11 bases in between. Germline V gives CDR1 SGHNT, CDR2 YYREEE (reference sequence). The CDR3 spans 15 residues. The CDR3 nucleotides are TGTGCCAGCAGCTTGGCCACTTTTAAGTACAATGAGCAGTTCTTC. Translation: CASSLATFKYNEQFF.

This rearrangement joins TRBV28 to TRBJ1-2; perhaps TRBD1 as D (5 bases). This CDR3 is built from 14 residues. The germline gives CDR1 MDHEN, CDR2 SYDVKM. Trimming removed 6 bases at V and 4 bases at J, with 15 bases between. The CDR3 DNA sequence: TGTGCCAGCAGCAAAAATCAGGGCTTCTATGGCTACACCTTC. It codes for CASSKNQGFYGYTF.

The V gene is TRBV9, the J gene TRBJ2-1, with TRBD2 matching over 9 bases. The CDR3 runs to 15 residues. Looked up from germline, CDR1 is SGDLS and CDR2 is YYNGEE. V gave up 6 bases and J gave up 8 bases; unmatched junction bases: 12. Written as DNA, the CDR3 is TGTGCCAGCACCCAGGTTGGCGGGAGGGGCGATGAGCAGTTCTTC. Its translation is CASTQVGGRGDEQFF.

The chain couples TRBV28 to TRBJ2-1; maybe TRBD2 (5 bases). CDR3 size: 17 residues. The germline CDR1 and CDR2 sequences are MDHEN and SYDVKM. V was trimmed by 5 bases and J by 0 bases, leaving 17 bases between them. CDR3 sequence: CASSPQKGAHSYNEQFF. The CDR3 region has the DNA TGTGCCAGCAGTCCCCAGAAGGGAGCCCACTCCTACAATGAGCAGTTCTTC.

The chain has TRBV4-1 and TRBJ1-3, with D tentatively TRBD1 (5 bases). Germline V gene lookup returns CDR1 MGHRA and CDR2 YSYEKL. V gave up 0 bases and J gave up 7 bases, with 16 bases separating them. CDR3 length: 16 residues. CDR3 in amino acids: CASSQDTSGGWNTIYF. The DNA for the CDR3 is TGCGCCAGCAGCCAAGATACTAGCGGGGGGTGGAACACCATATATTTT.

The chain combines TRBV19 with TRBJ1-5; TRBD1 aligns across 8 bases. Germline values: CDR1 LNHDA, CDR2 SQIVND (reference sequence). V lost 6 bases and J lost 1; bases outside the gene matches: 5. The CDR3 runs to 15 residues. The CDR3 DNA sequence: TGTGCCAGTAGCCTATGGACAGGGAGCAATCAGCCCCAGCATTTT. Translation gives CASSLWTGSNQPQHF.

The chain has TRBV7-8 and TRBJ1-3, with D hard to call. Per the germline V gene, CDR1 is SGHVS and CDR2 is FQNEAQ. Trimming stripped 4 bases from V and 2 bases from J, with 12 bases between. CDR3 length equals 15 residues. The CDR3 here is CASSSWGNAGNTIYF. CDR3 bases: TGTGCCAGCAGCTCTTGGGGTAACGCTGGAAACACCATATATTTT.

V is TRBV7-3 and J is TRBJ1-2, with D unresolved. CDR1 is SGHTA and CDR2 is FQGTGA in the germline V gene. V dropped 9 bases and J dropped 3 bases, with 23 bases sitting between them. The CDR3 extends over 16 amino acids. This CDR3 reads CARGGEERRNYYGYTF. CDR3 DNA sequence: TGTGCCAGGGGTGGAGAAGAGAGGAGAAATTACTATGGCTACACCTTC.

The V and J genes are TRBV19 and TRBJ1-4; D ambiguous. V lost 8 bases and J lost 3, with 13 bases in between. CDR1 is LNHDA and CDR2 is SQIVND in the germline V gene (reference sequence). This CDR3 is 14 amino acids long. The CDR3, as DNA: TGTGCCAGTCTGAAGGAAGGCTCTAATGAAAAACTGTTTTTT. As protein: CASLKEGSNEKLFF.

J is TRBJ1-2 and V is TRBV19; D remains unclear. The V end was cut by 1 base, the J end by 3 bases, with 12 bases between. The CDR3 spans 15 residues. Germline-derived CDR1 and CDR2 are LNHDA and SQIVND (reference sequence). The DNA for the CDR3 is TGTGCCAGTAGTATAGGGGGAGGCAGCCACTATGGCTACACCTTC. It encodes CASSIGGGSHYGYTF.

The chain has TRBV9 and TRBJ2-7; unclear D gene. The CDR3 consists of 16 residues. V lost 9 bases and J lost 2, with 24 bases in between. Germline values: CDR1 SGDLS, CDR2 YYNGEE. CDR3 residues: CATENPGIGETYEQYF. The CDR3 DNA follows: TGTGCCACCGAAAACCCCGGTATCGGCGAAACCTACGAGCAGTACTTC.

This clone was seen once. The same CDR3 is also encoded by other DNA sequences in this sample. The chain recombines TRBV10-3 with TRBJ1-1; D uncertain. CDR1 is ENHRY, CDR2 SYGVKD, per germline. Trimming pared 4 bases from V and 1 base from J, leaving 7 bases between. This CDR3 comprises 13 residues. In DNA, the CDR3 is TGTGCCATCAGTGGATCAGGGAACACTGAAGCTTTCTTT. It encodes CAISGSGNTEAFF.

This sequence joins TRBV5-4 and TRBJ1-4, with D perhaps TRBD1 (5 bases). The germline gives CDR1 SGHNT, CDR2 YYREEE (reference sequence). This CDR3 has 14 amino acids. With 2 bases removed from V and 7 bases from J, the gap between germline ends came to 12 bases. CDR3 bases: TGTGCCAGCAGCTTAGCAGGGCTAAGTGAAAAACTGTTTTTT. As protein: CASSLAGLSEKLFF.

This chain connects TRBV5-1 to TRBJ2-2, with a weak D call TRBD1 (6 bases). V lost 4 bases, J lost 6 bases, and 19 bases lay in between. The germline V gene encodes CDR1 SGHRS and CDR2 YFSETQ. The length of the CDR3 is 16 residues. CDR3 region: CASSLPTGPSAGELFF. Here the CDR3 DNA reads TGCGCCAGCAGCCTACCGACAGGTCCTTCGGCCGGGGAGCTGTTTTTT.